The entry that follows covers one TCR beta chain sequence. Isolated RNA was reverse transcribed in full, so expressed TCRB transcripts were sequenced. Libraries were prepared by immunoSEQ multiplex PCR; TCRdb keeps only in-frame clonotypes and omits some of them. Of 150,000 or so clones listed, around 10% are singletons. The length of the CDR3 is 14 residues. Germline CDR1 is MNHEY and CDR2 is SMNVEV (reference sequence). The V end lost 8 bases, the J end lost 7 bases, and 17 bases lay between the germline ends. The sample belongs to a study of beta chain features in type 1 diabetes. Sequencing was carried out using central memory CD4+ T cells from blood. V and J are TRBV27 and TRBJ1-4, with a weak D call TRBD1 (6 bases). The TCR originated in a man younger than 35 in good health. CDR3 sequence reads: CASSGYGGREKLFF. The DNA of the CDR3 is TGTGCCAGCTCGGGATATGGGGGCCGTGAAAAACTGTTTTTT.